A single sample is the source of the 25 T cell receptor beta chains below, sequenced in a study of shared clonotypes between healthy human individuals. Profiled with immunoSEQ multiplex PCR; TCRdb holds only in-frame clones, not every one. Here the sample spans fewer than 1 million clones, 95% to 97% being singletons. The naive CD8 population came from CD45RO-negative cells selected for CCR7, without terminally differentiated effector memory CD45RA+ cells. Sample: naive CD8+ T cells sorted from blood. All receptors come from a man younger than 45 in good health.

This clone showed up just once. This chain connects TRBV10-1 to TRBJ2-3; no clear D gene. CDR1 is WNHNN, CDR2 SYGVQD, per germline (reference sequence). Trimming pared 4 bases from V and 8 bases from J, leaving 10 bases between. This CDR3 comprises 12 residues. The CDR3, as DNA: TGCGCCAGCAGTGGCCCGGTTGGTACGCAGTATTTT. It yields the protein CASSGPVGTQYF.

This rearrangement joins TRBV5-1 to TRBJ2-5; 9 bases match TRBD1. Losses at the gene ends were 4 bases for V and 5 bases for J; bases not matched to a gene: 12. The CDR3 extends over 16 amino acids. From germline, CDR1 is SGHRS and CDR2 YFSETQ. The CDR3 sequence: CASSLNRDRDGETQYF. The CDR3, as DNA: TGCGCCAGCAGCCTAAACCGGGACAGGGATGGGGAGACCCAGTACTTC.

The rearrangement uses TRBV10-2 and TRBJ1-2, with D tentatively TRBD1 (5 bases). The germline V gene encodes CDR1 WSHSY and CDR2 SAAADI. The CDR3 contains 18 residues. V lost 2 bases to trimming and J lost 0 bases, with 19 bases between them. CDR3 bases: TGCGCCAGCAGTGAGCCAGACGGGACTCAGGTAGCTAACTATGGCTACACCTTC. Its protein is CASSEPDGTQVANYGYTF.

This clone has a single count. The chain employs TRBV29-1 and TRBJ2-7, with 10 bases aligning to TRBD1. Germline values: CDR1 SQVTM, CDR2 ANQGSEA. V was clipped by 7 bases and J by 3 bases; unmatched bases: 9. The CDR3 consists of 14 residues. CDR3 bases: TGCAGCGCCCTAGACAGGACAGGGGGCTACGAGCAGTACTTC. Amino acid sequence: CSALDRTGGYEQYF.

The chain couples TRBV6-5 to TRBJ2-5; D unclear. Looked up from germline, CDR1 is MNHEY and CDR2 is SVGAGI. The CDR3 totals 13 residues. V shed 0 bases and J shed 5 bases, with 7 bases lying between them. This chain's CDR3 is CASSYSNSETQYF. In DNA form, the CDR3 reads TGTGCCAGCAGTTACTCGAATTCTGAGACCCAGTACTTC.

The sample holds one count of this clone. The rearrangement links TRBV6-1 to TRBJ2-7, with D unclear. Deletions cut 7 bases from V and 2 bases from J, with 12 bases between. The germline gives CDR1 MNHNS, CDR2 SASEGT. The CDR3 length is 13 residues. The CDR3 here is CASTPENTYEQYF. CDR3 DNA sequence: TGTGCCAGCACCCCGGAAAATACCTACGAGCAGTACTTC.

V usage is TRBV27 and J usage is TRBJ2-7; D is uncertain. Germline V gene sequence: CDR1 MNHEY, CDR2 SMNVEV (reference sequence). The ends were cut back, 4 bases at V and 2 bases at J, with 9 bases in the middle. The CDR3 totals 13 residues. The CDR3 sequence: CASSSLFPYEQYF. CDR3 in DNA: TGTGCCAGCAGTTCCCTCTTTCCCTACGAGCAGTACTTC.

The chain is built from TRBV6-5 and TRBJ1-1; the D gene is possibly TRBD1 (5 bases). This CDR3 is built from 13 residues. With 4 bases removed from V and 1 base from J, the gap between germline ends came to 7 bases. From germline, CDR1 is MNHEY and CDR2 SVGAGI. CDR3 nucleotide sequence: TGTGCCAGCAGTTTGGGGGAGAACACTGAAGCTTTCTTT. Protein product: CASSLGENTEAFF.

The rearrangement joins TRBV2 to TRBJ2-1; tentative D call: TRBD2 (6 bases). The CDR3 length is 15 residues. The germline V and J ends were trimmed by 8 bases and 3 bases, with 17 bases remaining between them. Germline CDR1 reads SNHLY; CDR2 reads FYNNEI. In DNA, the CDR3 is TGTGCCAGCGGAGTCCGGGACTCGAGCTACAATGAGCAGTTCTTC. It encodes CASGVRDSSYNEQFF.

The V call is TRBV28, the J call TRBJ2-3; TRBD2 is a possible D gene (6 bases). CDR3 length: 17 residues. Trimming pared 4 bases from V and 2 bases from J, leaving 19 bases between. Germline CDR1 reads MDHEN; CDR2 reads SYDVKM. The CDR3 region is CASSYRGTDLYTDTQYF. CDR3 in DNA: TGTGCCAGCAGTTATCGGGGGACCGACCTGTACACAGATACGCAGTATTTT.

The CDR3 reads CASSQAPLAGVGTDTQYF. The CDR3 coding sequence is TGCGCCAGCAGCCAAGCCCCCTTAGCGGGAGTGGGCACAGATACGCAGTATTTT. The V gene is TRBV4-3, the J gene TRBJ2-3, with 9 bases aligning to TRBD2. The CDR3 sequence is 18 residues long. V shed 1 base and J 1 base; nucleotides not matched to a gene: 9. CDR1 and CDR2 from the germline V gene are LGHNA and YSLEER.

The J gene is TRBJ2-7, the V gene TRBV27, with unresolved D. Trimming stripped 6 bases from V and 3 bases from J, with 6 bases between. Germline V gene data show CDR1 as MNHEY and CDR2 as SMNVEV (reference sequence). The CDR3 runs 11 residues. Here the CDR3 reads CASSDRYEQYF. The CDR3 DNA reads as TGTGCCAGCAGCGACCGCTACGAGCAGTACTTC.

Only one count was recorded for this clone. This rearrangement joins TRBV19 to TRBJ2-7, with TRBD1 as a possible D gene (6 bases). Trimming pared 5 bases from V and 4 bases from J, leaving 15 bases between. The CDR3 extends over 14 amino acids. Germline assignment: CDR1 LNHDA and CDR2 SQIVND (reference sequence). This CDR3 reads CASSHTGQTYEQYF. CDR3 coding DNA: TGTGCCAGTAGTCATACTGGACAGACGTACGAGCAGTACTTC.

V usage is TRBV7-9 and J usage is TRBJ2-1; 11 nucleotides agree with TRBD2. Looked up from germline, CDR1 is SEHNR and CDR2 is FQNEAQ (reference sequence). V trimming: 4 bases; J trimming: 5 bases; junction bases outside the gene matches: 10. The CDR3 has 17 residues. CDR3 nucleotide sequence: TGTGCCAGCAGCTCCGGGGGACTAGCGGAGTTTGACAATGAGCAGTTCTTC. It yields the protein CASSSGGLAEFDNEQFF.

V and J are TRBV27 and TRBJ2-1; TRBD1 matches 7 bases. The CDR3 is 13 residues long. Losses at the gene ends were 6 bases for V and 6 bases for J; bases not matched to a gene: 5. CDR1 and CDR2 (germline): MNHEY, SMNVEV (reference sequence). The CDR3 is CASSGQVGNEQFF. The CDR3 DNA reads as TGTGCCAGCAGCGGACAGGTGGGCAATGAGCAGTTCTTC.

V usage is TRBV7-9 and J usage is TRBJ2-1, with D perhaps TRBD2 (6 bases). The CDR3 has 14 amino acids. V shed 3 bases and J shed 6 bases, with 12 bases lying between them. Germline CDR1 is SEHNR and CDR2 is FQNEAQ (reference sequence). The CDR3 sequence: CASSLVTSSNEQFF. The CDR3 region has the DNA TGTGCCAGCAGCTTGGTCACTAGCTCCAATGAGCAGTTCTTC.

The CDR3, as DNA: TGTGCCAGCAGTGAGGGCGGGAGGTCGGAGCCCGGCGCGGACGAGCAGTACTTC. Residues: CASSEGGRSEPGADEQYF. The genes are TRBV2 and TRBJ2-7, with TRBD2 matching 8 bases. The CDR3 loop spans 18 amino acids. CDR1 and CDR2 from the germline V gene are SNHLY and FYNNEI. V was clipped by 3 bases and J by 5 bases; unmatched bases: 18.

Notes on this clone: Other DNA sequences in this sample translate to the same CDR3. The rearrangement uses TRBV9 and TRBJ2-3, with 8 positions matching TRBD2. V dropped 1 base and J dropped 0; count of bases not matched to a gene: 4. Germline CDR1 reads SGDLS; CDR2 reads YYNGEE. The CDR3 spans 16 residues. CDR3 nucleotide sequence: TGTGCCAGCAGCGTAACTAGCGGAACTAGCACAGATACGCAGTATTTT. Its protein product is CASSVTSGTSTDTQYF. The whole variable domain, remainder taken from reference TRBV9 and TRBJ2-3, is DSGVTQTPKHLITATGQRVTLRCSPRSGDLSVYWYQQSLDQGLQFLIQYYNGEERAKGNILERFSAQQFPDLHSELNLSSLELGDSALYFCASSVTSGTSTDTQYFGPGTRLTVL.

This chain links TRBV4-3 with TRBJ2-2; D remains ambiguous. The CDR3 totals 14 residues. CDR1 and CDR2 (germline): LGHNA, YSLEER. V lost 1 base, J lost 0 bases, and 3 bases lay in between. CDR3: CASSQGANTGELFF. The DNA for the CDR3 is TGCGCCAGCAGCCAAGGAGCGAACACCGGGGAGCTGTTTTTT.

In its sample, this clone was seen once. The genes are TRBV27 and TRBJ2-7; D not resolved. The germline V gene has CDR1 MNHEY and CDR2 SMNVEV (reference sequence). Trimming cost V 5 bases and J 0 bases, with 14 bases left between them. This CDR3 is built from 15 residues. CDR3 protein: CASSPARESSYEQYF. The DNA of the CDR3 is TGTGCCAGCAGTCCCGCCAGAGAGAGCTCCTACGAGCAGTACTTC.

The chain combines TRBV5-1 with TRBJ2-7; D is possibly TRBD2 (5 bases). Germline CDR1 reads SGHRS; CDR2 reads YFSETQ. The CDR3 has 14 residues. Between the trimmed V and J ends, which lost 4 bases and 0 bases, there was a span of 11 bases. CDR3 in amino acids: CASSPDSLSYEQYF. The CDR3 bases are TGCGCCAGCAGCCCGGACTCCCTCTCCTACGAGCAGTACTTC.

The V call is TRBV29-1, the J call TRBJ2-2; no clear D. Looked up from germline, CDR1 is SQVTM and CDR2 is ANQGSEA. V was pared by 3 bases and J by 0 bases, with 11 bases between. The CDR3 has 15 residues. The CDR3 here is CSVDLSASNTGELFF. The CDR3 nucleotides read TGCAGCGTTGATCTCAGCGCTTCGAACACCGGGGAGCTGTTTTTT.

The chain carries TRBV5-6 and TRBJ2-1; D remains ambiguous. This CDR3 is built from 13 residues. CDR1 and CDR2 from the germline V gene are SGHDT and YYEEEE. Deletions cut 6 bases from V and 6 bases from J, with 13 bases between. CDR3 loop: CASNVAESNEQFF. CDR3 DNA: TGTGCCAGCAACGTCGCGGAGTCCAATGAGCAGTTCTTC.

This rearrangement joins TRBV9 to TRBJ1-2; TRBD1 is a possible D gene (6 bases). CDR3 size: 14 residues. Germline loops: CDR1 SGDLS, CDR2 YYNGEE. The ends were cut back, 0 bases at V and 4 bases at J, with 10 bases in the middle. The CDR3 loop is CASSVGQALYGYTF. The CDR3 nucleotides read TGTGCCAGCAGCGTAGGACAGGCACTCTATGGCTACACCTTC.

This clone was observed a handful of times. V and J are TRBV5-4 and TRBJ2-6; the match to TRBD1 covers 9 bases. V shed 4 bases, J shed 2 bases, and the junction held 4 bases outside the gene matches. This CDR3 spans 16 amino acids. Germline values: CDR1 SGHNT, CDR2 YYREEE (reference sequence). The CDR3 DNA reads as TGTGCCAGCAGCCCCGACAGGGGGGCTGGGGCCAACGTCCTGACTTTC. Protein product: CASSPDRGAGANVLTF.